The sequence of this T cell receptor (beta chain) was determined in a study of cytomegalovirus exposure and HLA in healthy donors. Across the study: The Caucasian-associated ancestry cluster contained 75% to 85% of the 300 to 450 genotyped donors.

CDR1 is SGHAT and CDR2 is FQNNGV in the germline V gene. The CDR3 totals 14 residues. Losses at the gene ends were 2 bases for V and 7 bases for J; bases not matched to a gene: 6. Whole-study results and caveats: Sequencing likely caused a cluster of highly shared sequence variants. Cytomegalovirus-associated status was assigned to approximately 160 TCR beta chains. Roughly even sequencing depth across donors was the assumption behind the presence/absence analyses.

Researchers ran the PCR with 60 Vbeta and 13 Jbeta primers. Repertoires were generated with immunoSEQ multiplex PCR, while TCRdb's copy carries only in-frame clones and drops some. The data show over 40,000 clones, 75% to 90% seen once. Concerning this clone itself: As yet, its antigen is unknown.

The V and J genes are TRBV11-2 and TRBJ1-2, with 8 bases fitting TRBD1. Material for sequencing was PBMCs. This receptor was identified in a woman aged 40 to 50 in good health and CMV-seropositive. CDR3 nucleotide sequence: TGTGCCAGCAGCTTATCGGCAGGGGGCGGTGGCTACACCTTC. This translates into CASSLSAGGGGYTF.